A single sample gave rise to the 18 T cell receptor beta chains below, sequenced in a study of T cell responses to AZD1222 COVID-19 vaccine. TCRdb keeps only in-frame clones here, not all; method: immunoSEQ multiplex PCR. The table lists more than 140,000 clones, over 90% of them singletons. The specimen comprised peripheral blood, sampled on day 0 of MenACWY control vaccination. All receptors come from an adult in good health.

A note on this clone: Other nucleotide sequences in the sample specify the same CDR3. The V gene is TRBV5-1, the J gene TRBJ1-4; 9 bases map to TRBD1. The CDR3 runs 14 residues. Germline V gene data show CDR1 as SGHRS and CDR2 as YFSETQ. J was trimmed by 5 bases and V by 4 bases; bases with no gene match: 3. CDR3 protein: CASSPGQGNEKLFF. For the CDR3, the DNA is TGCGCCAGCAGCCCCGGACAGGGGAATGAAAAACTGTTTTTT.

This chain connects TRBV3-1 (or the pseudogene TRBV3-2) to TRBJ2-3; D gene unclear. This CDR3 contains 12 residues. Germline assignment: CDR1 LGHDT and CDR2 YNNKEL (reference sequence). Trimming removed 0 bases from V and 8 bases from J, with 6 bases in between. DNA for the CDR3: TGTGCCAGCAGCCAAGACCGGATTACGCAGTATTTT. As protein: CASSQDRITQYF.

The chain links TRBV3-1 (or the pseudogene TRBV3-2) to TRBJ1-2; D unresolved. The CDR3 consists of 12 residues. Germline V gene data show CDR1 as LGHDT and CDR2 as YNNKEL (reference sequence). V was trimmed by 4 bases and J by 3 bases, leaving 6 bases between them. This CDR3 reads CASSPPDYGYTF. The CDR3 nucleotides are TGTGCCAGCAGCCCGCCTGACTATGGCTACACCTTC.

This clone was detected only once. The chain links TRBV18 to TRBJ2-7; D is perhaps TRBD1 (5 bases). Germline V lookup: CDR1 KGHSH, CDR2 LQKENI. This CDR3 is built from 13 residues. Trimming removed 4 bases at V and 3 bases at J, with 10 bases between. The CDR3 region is CASSLGPDYEQYF. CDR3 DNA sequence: TGTGCCAGCTCACTGGGGCCGGACTACGAGCAGTACTTC.

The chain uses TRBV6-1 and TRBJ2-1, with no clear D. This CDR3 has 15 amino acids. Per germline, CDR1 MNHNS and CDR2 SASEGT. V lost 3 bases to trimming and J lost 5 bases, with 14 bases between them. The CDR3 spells CASSDWAREHNEQFF. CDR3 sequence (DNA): TGTGCCAGCAGTGATTGGGCCCGCGAGCACAATGAGCAGTTCTTC.

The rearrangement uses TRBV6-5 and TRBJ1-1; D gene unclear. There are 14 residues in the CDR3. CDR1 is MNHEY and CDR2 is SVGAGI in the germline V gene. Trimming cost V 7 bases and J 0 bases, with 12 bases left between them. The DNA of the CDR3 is TGTGCCAGCACACTCCGAGAAATGAACACTGAAGCTTTCTTT. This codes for CASTLREMNTEAFF.

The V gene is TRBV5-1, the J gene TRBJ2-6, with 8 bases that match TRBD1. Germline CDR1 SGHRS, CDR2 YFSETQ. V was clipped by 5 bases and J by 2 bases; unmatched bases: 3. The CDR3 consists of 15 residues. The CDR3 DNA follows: TGCGCCAGCAGAAAACAGGGGGCTGGGGCCAACGTCCTGACTTTC. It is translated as CASRKQGAGANVLTF.

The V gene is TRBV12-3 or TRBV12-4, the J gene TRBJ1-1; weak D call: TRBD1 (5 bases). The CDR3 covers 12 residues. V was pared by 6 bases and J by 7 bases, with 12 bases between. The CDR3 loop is CASRAGGLEAFF. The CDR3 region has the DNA TGTGCCAGCAGGGCGGGGGGACTTGAAGCTTTCTTT.

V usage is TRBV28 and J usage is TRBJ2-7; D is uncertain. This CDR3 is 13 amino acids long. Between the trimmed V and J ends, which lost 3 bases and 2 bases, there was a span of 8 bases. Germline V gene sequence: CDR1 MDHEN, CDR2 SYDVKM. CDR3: CASSLLTAYEQYF. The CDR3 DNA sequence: TGTGCCAGCAGTTTGCTCACAGCCTACGAGCAGTACTTC.

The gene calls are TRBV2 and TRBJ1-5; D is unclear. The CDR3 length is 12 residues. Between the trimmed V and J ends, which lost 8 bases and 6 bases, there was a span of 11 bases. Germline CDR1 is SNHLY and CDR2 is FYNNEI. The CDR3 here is CASGFVFQPQHF. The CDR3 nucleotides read TGTGCCAGCGGTTTTGTGTTTCAGCCCCAGCATTTT.

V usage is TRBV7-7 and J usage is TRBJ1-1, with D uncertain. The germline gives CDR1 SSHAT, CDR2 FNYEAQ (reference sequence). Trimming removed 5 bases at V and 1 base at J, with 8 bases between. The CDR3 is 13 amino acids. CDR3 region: CASSMGENTEAFF. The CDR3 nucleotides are TGTGCCAGCAGCATGGGAGAGAACACTGAAGCTTTCTTT.

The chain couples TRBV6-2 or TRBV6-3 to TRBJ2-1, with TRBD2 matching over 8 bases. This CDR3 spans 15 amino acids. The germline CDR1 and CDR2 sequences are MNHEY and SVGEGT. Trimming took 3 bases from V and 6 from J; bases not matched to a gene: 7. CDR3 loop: CASSYAGGLLNEQFF. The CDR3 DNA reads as TGTGCCAGCAGTTATGCGGGGGGCCTTCTCAATGAGCAGTTCTTC.

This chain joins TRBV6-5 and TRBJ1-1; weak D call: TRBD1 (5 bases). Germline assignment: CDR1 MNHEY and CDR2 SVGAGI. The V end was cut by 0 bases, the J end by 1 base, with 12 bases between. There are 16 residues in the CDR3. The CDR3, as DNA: TGTGCCAGCAGTTACTCGAGGGACGGTGGGAACACTGAAGCTTTCTTT. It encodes CASSYSRDGGNTEAFF.

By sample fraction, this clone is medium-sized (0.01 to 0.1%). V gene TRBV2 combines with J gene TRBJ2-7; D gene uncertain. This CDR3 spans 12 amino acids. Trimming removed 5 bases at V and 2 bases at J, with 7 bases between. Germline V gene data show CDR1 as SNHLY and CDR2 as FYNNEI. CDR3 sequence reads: CASSRIAYEQYF. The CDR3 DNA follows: TGTGCCAGCAGTCGCATAGCCTACGAGCAGTACTTC.

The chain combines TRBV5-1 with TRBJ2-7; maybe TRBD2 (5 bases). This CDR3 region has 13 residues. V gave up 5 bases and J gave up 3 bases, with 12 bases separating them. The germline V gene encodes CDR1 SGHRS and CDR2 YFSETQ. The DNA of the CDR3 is TGCGCCAGCAGACCCCCTGAGGGCTACGAGCAGTACTTC. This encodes CASRPPEGYEQYF.

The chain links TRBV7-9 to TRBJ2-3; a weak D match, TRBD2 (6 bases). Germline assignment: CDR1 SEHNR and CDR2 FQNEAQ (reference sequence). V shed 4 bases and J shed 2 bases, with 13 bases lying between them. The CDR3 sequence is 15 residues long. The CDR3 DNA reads TGTGCCAGCAGCTCTGCGGGATCTAACACAGATACGCAGTATTTT. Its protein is CASSSAGSNTDTQYF.

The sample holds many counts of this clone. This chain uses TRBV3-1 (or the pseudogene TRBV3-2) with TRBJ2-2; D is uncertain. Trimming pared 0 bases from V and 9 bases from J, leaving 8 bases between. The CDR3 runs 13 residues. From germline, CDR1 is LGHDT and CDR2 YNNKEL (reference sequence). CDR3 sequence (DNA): TGTGCCAGCAGCCAAGATCGATTTTGGGAGCTGTTTTTT. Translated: CASSQDRFWELFF.

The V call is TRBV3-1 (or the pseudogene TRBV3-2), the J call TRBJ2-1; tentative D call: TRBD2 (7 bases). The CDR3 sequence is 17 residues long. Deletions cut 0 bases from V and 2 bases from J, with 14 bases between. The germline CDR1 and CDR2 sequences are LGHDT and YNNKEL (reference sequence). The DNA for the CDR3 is TGTGCCAGCAGCCAAGATCTGAGGGGGGGGGCCTACAATGAGCAGTTCTTC. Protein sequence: CASSQDLRGGAYNEQFF.